This T cell receptor (beta chain) came from a study of identical twins. This clonotype was picked up a small number of times. Its antigen is not known. Study-level points and caveats: Beta out-of-frame sequences showed weaker excess sharing between twins. Invariant cells of the MAIT and iNKT types might have partly distorted the zero-insertion analyses. Twin sharing of out-of-frame TCR alpha was underestimated by models in monozygotic pairs.

V lost 1 base and J lost 0; bases outside the gene matches: 4. Germline CDR1 and CDR2: SGDLS and YYNGEE. The CDR3 is 16 amino acids. TCRdb reprocessed the 5' RACE reads with MiXCR, giving one entry per CDR3 protein. The table records 1,800,000 or so distinct CDR3 sequences, about 32% of them present only once. The specimen sequenced was cord blood. The sequence came from a newborn girl in good health. This chain links TRBV9 with TRBJ2-3; the match to TRBD2 covers 8 bases. DNA for the CDR3: TGTGCCAGCAGCGTATGGGCGGGGGGAAGCACAGATACGCAGTATTTT. It yields the protein CASSVWAGGSTDTQYF.